These 5 T cell receptor beta chains came from one sample sequenced in a study of regulatory T cells in long-lasting Graves disease. HTBI primers from iRepertoire and Arm-PCR of CDR3 regions yielded the TCR beta libraries. TCRdb recomputed calls from the multiplex PCR reads with MiXCR, one row per CDR3 protein. Of 550,000 or so distinct CDR3 sequences listed, around 11% are singletons. Time point indicated: newly diagnosed GD, antithyroid drugs for less than 3 months. The TCR library used RNA extracted from PBMCs. This sample also belongs to another study, concerning T cells in Graves' hyperthyroidism and ophthalmopathy.

The sequenced sample was peripheral blood mononuclear cells (PBMCs), obtained at new diagnosis, from a patient treated with antithyroid drugs. The receptors shown here come from a woman in her 30s with Graves disease.

Ten or more counts support this clonotype. The chain uses TRBV9 and TRBJ2-2, with TRBD2 matching over 10 bases. The CDR3 is 17 amino acids. The V segment lost 4 bases and the J segment 3 bases; nucleotides outside the gene matches: 9. CDR1 is SGDLS and CDR2 is YYNGEE in the germline V gene. The CDR3 region is CASSPSLAGVDTGELFF. The CDR3 bases are TGTGCCAGCAGCCCATCCCTAGCGGGAGTGGACACCGGGGAGCTGTTTTTT.

This clonotype appeared many times. V gene TRBV18 combines with J gene TRBJ2-7, with D possibly being TRBD1 (5 bases). The ends were cut back, 0 bases at V and 2 bases at J, with 17 bases in the middle. This CDR3 region has 17 residues. Looked up from germline, CDR1 is KGHSH and CDR2 is LQKENI. CDR3 region: CASSPPAGQGLTYEQYF. The CDR3 region has the DNA TGTGCCAGCTCACCACCGGCAGGACAAGGTCTAACCTACGAGCAGTACTTC.

This clonotype was observed a handful of times. The chain joins TRBV7-9 to TRBJ2-2; TRBD1 agrees at 9 bases. Unmatched junction bases numbered 6, after V lost 2 bases and J lost 5 bases. Per germline, CDR1 SEHNR and CDR2 FQNEAQ (reference sequence). The CDR3 runs to 16 residues. The DNA of the CDR3 is TGTGCCAGCAGCTTAAGACAGGGGGAGAAGACCGGGGAGCTGTTTTTT. Residues: CASSLRQGEKTGELFF.

This clonotype was counted ten times or more. The rearrangement joins TRBV10-3 to TRBJ2-1, with 10 bases fitting TRBD1. This CDR3 spans 16 amino acids. Germline assignment: CDR1 ENHRY and CDR2 SYGVKD. Losses at the gene ends were 5 bases for V and 8 bases for J; bases not matched to a gene: 12. The CDR3 nucleotides read TGTGCCATCAGTCCGATCCCCGGACAGGGGGTCGATGAGCAGTTCTTC. Protein sequence: CAISPIPGQGVDEQFF.

This clonotype was detected a few times. The chain has TRBV4-1 and TRBJ1-5, with D tentatively TRBD1 (5 bases). The CDR3 loop spans 16 amino acids. V was pared by 0 bases and J by 3 bases, with 12 bases between. Germline V gene sequence: CDR1 MGHRA, CDR2 YSYEKL. The CDR3 protein is CASSQELRGFNQPQHF. In nucleotides, the CDR3 is TGCGCCAGCAGCCAAGAATTGAGGGGATTCAATCAGCCCCAGCATTTT.